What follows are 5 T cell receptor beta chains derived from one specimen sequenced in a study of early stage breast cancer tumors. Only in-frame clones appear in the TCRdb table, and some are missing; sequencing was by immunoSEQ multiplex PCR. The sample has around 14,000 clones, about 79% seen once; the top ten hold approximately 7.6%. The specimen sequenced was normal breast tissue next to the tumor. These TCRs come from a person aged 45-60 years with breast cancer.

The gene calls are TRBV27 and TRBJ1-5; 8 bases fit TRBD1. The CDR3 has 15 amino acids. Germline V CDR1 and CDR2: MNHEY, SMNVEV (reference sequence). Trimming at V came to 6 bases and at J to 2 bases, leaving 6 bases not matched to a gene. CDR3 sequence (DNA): TGTGCCAGCAGGCCGTACAGGGGGGGCAATCAGCCCCAGCATTTT. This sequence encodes CASRPYRGGNQPQHF.

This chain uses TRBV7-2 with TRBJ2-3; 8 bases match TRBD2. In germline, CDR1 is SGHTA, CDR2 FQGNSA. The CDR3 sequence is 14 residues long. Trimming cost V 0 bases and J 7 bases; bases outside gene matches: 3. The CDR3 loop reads CASSLARGEYTQYF. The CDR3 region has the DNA TGTGCCAGCAGCTTAGCGCGGGGGGAATATACGCAGTATTTT.

The CDR3 protein is CASSSGPPPYNEQFF. In nucleotides, the CDR3 is TGTGCCAGCAGCTCAGGGCCCCCGCCCTACAATGAGCAGTTCTTC. The rearrangement uses TRBV5-8 and TRBJ2-1; TRBD1 might be the D (5 bases). Per germline, CDR1 SGHTS and CDR2 YDEGEE. V lost 3 bases, J lost 2 bases, and 12 bases lay in between. CDR3 size: 15 residues.

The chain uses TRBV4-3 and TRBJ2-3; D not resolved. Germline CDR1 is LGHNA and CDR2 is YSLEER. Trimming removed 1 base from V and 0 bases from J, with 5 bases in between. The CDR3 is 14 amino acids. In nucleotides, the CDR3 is TGCGCCAGCAGCCAAGTCCCAAGCACAGATACGCAGTATTTT. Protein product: CASSQVPSTDTQYF.

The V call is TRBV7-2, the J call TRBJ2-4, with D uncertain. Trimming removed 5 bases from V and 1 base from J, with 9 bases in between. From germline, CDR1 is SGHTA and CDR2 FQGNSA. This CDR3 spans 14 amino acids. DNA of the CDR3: TGTGCCAGCAGCCCGGTTTGGGCCAAAAACATTCAGTACTTC. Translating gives CASSPVWAKNIQYF.